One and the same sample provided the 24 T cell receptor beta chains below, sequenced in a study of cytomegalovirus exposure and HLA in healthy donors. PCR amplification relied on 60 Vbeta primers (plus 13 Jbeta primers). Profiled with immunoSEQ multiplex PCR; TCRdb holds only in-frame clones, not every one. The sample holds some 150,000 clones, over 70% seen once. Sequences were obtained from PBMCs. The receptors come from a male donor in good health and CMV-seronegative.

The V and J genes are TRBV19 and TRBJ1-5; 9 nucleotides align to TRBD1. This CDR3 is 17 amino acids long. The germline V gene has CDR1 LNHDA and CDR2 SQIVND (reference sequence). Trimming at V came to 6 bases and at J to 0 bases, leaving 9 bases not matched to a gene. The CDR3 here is CASRFLRTGDSNQPQHF. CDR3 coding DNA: TGTGCCAGTAGATTTCTCAGGACAGGGGATAGCAATCAGCCCCAGCATTTT.

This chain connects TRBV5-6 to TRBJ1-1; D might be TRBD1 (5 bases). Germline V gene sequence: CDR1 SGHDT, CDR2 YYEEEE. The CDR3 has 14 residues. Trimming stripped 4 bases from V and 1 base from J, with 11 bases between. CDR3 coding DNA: TGTGCCAGCAGCCCAGGCACAGGGAACACTGAAGCTTTCTTT. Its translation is CASSPGTGNTEAFF.

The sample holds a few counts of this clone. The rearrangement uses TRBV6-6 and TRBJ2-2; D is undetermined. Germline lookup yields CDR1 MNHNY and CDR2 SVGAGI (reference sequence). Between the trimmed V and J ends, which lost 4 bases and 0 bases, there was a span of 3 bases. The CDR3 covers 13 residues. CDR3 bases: TGTGCCAGCAGTTCGTCGAACACCGGGGAGCTGTTTTTT. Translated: CASSSSNTGELFF.

CDR3 bases: TGTGCCATCAGTGAGTCGGGGAGTTACAATGAGCAGTTCTTC. Protein sequence: CAISESGSYNEQFF. The V gene is TRBV10-3, the J gene TRBJ2-1, with TRBD2 as a possible D gene (5 bases). This CDR3 region has 14 residues. Germline V lookup: CDR1 ENHRY, CDR2 SYGVKD. V lost 0 bases, J lost 4 bases, and 7 bases lay in between.

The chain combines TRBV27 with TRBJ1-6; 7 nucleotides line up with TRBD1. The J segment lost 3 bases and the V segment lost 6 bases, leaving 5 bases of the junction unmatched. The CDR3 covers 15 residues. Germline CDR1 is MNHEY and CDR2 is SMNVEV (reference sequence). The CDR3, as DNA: TGTGCCAGCAGACAAGGGGGCAGCTATAATTCACCCCTCCACTTT. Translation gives CASRQGGSYNSPLHF.

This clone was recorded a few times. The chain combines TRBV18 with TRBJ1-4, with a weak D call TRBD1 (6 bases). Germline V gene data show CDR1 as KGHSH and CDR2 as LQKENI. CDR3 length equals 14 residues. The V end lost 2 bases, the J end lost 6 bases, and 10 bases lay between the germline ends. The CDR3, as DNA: TGTGCCAGCTCACCAACAGGGATGGATGAAAAACTGTTTTTT. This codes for CASSPTGMDEKLFF.

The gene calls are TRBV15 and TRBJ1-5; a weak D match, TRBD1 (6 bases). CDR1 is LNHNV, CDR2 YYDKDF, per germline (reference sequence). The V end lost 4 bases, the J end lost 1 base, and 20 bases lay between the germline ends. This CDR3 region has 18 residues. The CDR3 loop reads CATSKQGLWYRSNQPQHF. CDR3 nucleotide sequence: TGTGCCACCAGCAAACAGGGTTTATGGTATCGGAGCAATCAGCCCCAGCATTTT. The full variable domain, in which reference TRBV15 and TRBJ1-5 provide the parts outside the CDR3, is DAMVIQNPRYQVTQFGKPVTLSCSQTLNHNVMYWYQQKSSQAPKLLFHYYDKDFNNEADTPDNFQSRRPNTSFCFLDIRSPGLGDTAMYLCATSKQGLWYRSNQPQHFGDGTRLSIL.

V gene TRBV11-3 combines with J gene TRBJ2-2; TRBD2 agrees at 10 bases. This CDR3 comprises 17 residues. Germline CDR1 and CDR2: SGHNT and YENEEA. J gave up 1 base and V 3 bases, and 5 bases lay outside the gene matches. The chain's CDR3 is CASSLGTSAMNTGELFF. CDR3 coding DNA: TGTGCCAGCAGCTTGGGGACTAGCGCGATGAACACCGGGGAGCTGTTTTTT.

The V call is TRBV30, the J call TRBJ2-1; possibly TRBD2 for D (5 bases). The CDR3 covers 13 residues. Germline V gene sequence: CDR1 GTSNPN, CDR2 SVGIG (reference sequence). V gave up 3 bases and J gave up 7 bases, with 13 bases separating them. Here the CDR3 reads CAWSPGGSNEQFF. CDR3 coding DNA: TGTGCCTGGAGCCCAGGAGGAAGTAATGAGCAGTTCTTC.

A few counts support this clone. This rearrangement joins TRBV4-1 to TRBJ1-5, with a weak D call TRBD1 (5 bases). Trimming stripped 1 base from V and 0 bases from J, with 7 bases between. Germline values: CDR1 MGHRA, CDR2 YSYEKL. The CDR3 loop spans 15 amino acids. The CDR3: CASSQGGDSNQPQHF. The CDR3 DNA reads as TGCGCCAGCAGCCAAGGGGGGGATAGCAATCAGCCCCAGCATTTT.

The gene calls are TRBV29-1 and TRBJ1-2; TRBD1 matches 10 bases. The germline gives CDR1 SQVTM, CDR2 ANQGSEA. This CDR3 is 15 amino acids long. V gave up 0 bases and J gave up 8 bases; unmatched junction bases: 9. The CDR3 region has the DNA TGCAGCGTTGAAGATCCGGGGGACAGGGGTGGCGGCTACACCTTC. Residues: CSVEDPGDRGGGYTF.

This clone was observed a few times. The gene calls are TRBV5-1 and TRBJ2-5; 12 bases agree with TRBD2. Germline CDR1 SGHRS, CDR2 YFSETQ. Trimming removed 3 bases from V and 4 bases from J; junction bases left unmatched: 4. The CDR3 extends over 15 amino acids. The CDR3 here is CASSYGLAGRETQYF. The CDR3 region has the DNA TGCGCCAGCAGCTACGGACTAGCGGGGAGAGAGACCCAGTACTTC. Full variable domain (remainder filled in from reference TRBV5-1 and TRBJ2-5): KAGVTQTPRYLIKTRGQQVTLSCSPISGHRSVSWYQQTPGQGLQFLFEYFSETQRNKGNFPGRFSGRQFSNSRSEMNVSTLELGDSALYLCASSYGLAGRETQYFGPGTRLLVL.

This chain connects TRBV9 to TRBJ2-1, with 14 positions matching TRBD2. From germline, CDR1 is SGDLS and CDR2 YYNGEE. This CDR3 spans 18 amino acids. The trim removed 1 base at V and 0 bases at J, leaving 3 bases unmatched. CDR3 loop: CASSVRLAGGSSYNEQFF. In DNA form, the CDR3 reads TGTGCCAGCAGCGTAAGACTAGCGGGGGGGAGCTCCTACAATGAGCAGTTCTTC. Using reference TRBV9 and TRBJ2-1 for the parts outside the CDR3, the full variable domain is DSGVTQTPKHLITATGQRVTLRCSPRSGDLSVYWYQQSLDQGLQFLIQYYNGEERAKGNILERFSAQQFPDLHSELNLSSLELGDSALYFCASSVRLAGGSSYNEQFFGPGTRLTVL.

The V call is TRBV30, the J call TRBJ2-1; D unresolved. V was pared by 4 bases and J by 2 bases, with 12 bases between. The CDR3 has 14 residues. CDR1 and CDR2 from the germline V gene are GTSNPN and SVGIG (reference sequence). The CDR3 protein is CAWTTGGPYNEQFF. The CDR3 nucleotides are TGTGCCTGGACAACTGGCGGCCCCTACAATGAGCAGTTCTTC.

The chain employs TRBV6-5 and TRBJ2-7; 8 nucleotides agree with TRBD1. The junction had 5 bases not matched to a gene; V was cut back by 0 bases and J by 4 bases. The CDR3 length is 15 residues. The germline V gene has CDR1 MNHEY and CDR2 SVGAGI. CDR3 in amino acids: CASSYSGQGVYEQYF. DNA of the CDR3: TGTGCCAGCAGTTACTCAGGACAGGGCGTTTACGAGCAGTACTTC.

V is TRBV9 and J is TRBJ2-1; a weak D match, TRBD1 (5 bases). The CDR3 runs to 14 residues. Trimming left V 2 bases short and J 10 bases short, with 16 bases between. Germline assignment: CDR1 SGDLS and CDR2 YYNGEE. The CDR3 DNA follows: TGTGCCAGCAGCGTTGGACATGCAGTAGTGGAGCAGTTCTTC. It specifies CASSVGHAVVEQFF. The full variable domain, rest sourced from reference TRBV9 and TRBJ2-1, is DSGVTQTPKHLITATGQRVTLRCSPRSGDLSVYWYQQSLDQGLQFLIQYYNGEERAKGNILERFSAQQFPDLHSELNLSSLELGDSALYFCASSVGHAVVEQFFGPGTRLTVL.

In DNA, the CDR3 is TGCGCCAGCAGCTCCGGACAGGACAATGAGCAGTTCTTC. Its translation is CASSSGQDNEQFF. The rearrangement joins TRBV5-1 to TRBJ2-1; 7 bases align to TRBD1. J lost 5 bases, V lost 3 bases, and 2 bases had no gene match. Germline assignment: CDR1 SGHRS and CDR2 YFSETQ. This CDR3 spans 13 amino acids. Drawing the rest from reference TRBV5-1 and TRBJ2-1, the complete variable domain is KAGVTQTPRYLIKTRGQQVTLSCSPISGHRSVSWYQQTPGQGLQFLFEYFSETQRNKGNFPGRFSGRQFSNSRSEMNVSTLELGDSALYLCASSSGQDNEQFFGPGTRLTVL.

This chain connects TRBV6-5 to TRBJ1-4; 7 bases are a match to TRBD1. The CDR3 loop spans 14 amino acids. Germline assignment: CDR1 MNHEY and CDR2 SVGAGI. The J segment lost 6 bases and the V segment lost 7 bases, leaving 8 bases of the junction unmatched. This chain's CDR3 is CASTFQGGYEKLFF. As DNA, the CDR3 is TGTGCCAGCACCTTCCAGGGGGGTTATGAAAAACTGTTTTTT.

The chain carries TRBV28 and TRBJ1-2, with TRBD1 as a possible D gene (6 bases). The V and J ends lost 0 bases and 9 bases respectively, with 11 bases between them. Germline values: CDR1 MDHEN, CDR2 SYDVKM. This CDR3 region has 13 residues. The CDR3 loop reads CASSLWRGSSYTF. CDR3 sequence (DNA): TGTGCCAGCAGTTTATGGAGGGGGTCCAGCTACACCTTC.

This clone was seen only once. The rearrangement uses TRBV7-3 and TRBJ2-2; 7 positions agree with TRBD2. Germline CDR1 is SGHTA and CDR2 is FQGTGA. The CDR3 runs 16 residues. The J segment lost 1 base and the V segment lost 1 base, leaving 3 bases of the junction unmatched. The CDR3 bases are TGTGCCAGCAGCTTAATAGGGACTATGAACACCGGGGAGCTGTTTTTT. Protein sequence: CASSLIGTMNTGELFF.

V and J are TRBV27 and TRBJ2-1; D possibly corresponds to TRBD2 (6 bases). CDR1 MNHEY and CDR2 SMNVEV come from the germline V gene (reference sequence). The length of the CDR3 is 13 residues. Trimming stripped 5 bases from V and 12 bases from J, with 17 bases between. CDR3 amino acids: CASSTNRDSAQFF. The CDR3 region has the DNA TGTGCCAGCAGTACGAACCGGGACTCGGCGCAGTTCTTC.

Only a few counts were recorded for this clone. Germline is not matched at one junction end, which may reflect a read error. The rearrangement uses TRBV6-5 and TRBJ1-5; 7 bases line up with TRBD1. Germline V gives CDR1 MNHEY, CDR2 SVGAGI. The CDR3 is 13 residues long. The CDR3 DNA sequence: TGTGCCAGCAGCCGGGACAGTACATCTAGGTGGTATTTT. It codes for CASSRDSTSRWYF.

The CDR3 loop is CASSLSGTGFVGYTF. In DNA form, the CDR3 reads TGTGCCAGCAGTTTATCCGGGACAGGGTTTGTCGGCTACACCTTC. The J gene is TRBJ1-2, the V gene TRBV27; 9 nucleotides line up with TRBD1. Germline trimming cut 0 bases from V and 8 bases from J; bases unmatched to any gene: 7. Germline CDR1 is MNHEY and CDR2 is SMNVEV (reference sequence). CDR3 length equals 15 residues.

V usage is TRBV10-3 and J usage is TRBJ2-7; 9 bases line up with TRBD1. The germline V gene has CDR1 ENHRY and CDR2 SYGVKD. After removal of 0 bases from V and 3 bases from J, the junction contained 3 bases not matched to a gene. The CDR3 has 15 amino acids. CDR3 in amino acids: CAISESETGGYEQYF. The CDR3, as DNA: TGTGCCATCAGTGAGTCGGAGACAGGGGGCTACGAGCAGTACTTC.